These 15 T cell receptor beta chains were sequenced from one sample in a study of T cell responses to AZD1222 COVID-19 vaccine. Produced via immunoSEQ multiplex PCR; TCRdb's table is partial and in-frame only. The sample holds fewer than 85,000 clones, roughly 84% seen once. This specimen consisted of peripheral blood, obtained 28 days after the second AZD1222 dose. These receptors originate from an adult who received the AZD1222 COVID-19 vaccine.

The chain carries TRBV2 and TRBJ2-1; 8 nucleotides match TRBD2. From germline, CDR1 is SNHLY and CDR2 FYNNEI. This CDR3 is 12 amino acids long. V gave up 2 bases and J gave up 13 bases; unmatched junction bases: 4. This CDR3 reads CASSESGGRQFF. The DNA for the CDR3 is TGTGCCAGCAGTGAATCGGGAGGGAGACAGTTCTTC.

This clone was counted between two and nine times. The rearrangement joins TRBV28 to TRBJ1-2; TRBD1 agrees at 8 bases. Looked up from germline, CDR1 is MDHEN and CDR2 is SYDVKM. CDR3 size: 18 residues. The ends lost 6 bases at V and 2 bases at J; junction bases unmatched: 17. CDR3 DNA: TGTGCCAGCAGAACCGCAAGGACAGGGAATTCCGTAAACTATGGCTACACCTTC. It encodes CASRTARTGNSVNYGYTF.

This chain links TRBV6-1 with TRBJ2-7; the D gene is possibly TRBD1 (6 bases). V lost 3 bases to trimming and J lost 8 bases, with 17 bases between them. Germline CDR1 reads MNHNS; CDR2 reads SASEGT. The CDR3 has 14 residues. The CDR3: CASSEPDSPTKQYF. For the CDR3, the DNA is TGTGCCAGCAGTGAGCCGGACAGTCCTACGAAGCAGTACTTC.

The chain employs TRBV15 and TRBJ2-3; D may be TRBD2 (5 bases). Germline assignment: CDR1 LNHNV and CDR2 YYDKDF (reference sequence). The CDR3 runs 16 residues. The V gene lost 3 bases and the J gene lost 6 bases, with 19 bases spanning the gap. CDR3 protein: CATSSYRTPPADTQYF. CDR3 in DNA: TGTGCCACCAGCAGTTACCGGACTCCACCAGCTGATACGCAGTATTTT.

This sequence joins TRBV28 and TRBJ1-1, with a tentative D call TRBD1 (6 bases). With 4 bases removed from V and 0 bases from J, the gap between germline ends came to 15 bases. This CDR3 is 16 amino acids long. CDR1 is MDHEN, CDR2 SYDVKM, per germline. CDR3 sequence: CASSSAGAVLNTEAFF. In nucleotides, the CDR3 is TGTGCCAGCAGTTCGGCGGGGGCTGTCTTGAACACTGAAGCTTTCTTT.

The V call is TRBV30, the J call TRBJ1-4; the D gene is possibly TRBD1 (5 bases). V shed 6 bases and J shed 7 bases, with 18 bases lying between them. The CDR3 is 14 amino acids. The germline gives CDR1 GTSNPN, CDR2 SVGIG (reference sequence). The CDR3 here is CACNYDRNIEKLFF. The DNA of the CDR3 is TGTGCCTGCAATTACGACAGAAATATTGAAAAACTGTTTTTT.

The CDR3 DNA follows: TGTGCCTGGAATGACAGGGGGAATGGCGAGCAGTACTTC. Its protein is CAWNDRGNGEQYF. The V call is TRBV30, the J call TRBJ2-7, with 9 positions matching TRBD1. This CDR3 region has 13 residues. Germline CDR1 GTSNPN, CDR2 SVGIG (reference sequence). V gave up 4 bases and J gave up 6 bases; unmatched junction bases: 7.

CDR3 in DNA: TGTGCCAGCAGCCTAGGGATAGGAGTTTCACCCCTCCACTTT. This codes for CASSLGIGVSPLHF. J is TRBJ1-6 and V is TRBV7-2; no clear D gene. Trimming stripped 5 bases from V and 9 bases from J, with 14 bases between. This CDR3 contains 14 residues. Germline CDR1 reads SGHTA; CDR2 reads FQGNSA. Complete variable domain (other parts from reference TRBV7-2 and TRBJ1-6): GAGVSQSPSNKVTEKGKDVELRCDPISGHTALYWYRQSLGQGLEFLIYFQGNSAPDKSGLPSDRFSAERTGGSVSTLTIQRTQQEDSAVYLCASSLGIGVSPLHFGNGTRLTVT.

The chain links TRBV29-1 to TRBJ2-1; D may be TRBD2 (6 bases). This CDR3 contains 12 residues. In germline, CDR1 is SQVTM, CDR2 ANQGSEA. Trimming shortened V by 1 base and J by 8 bases, and 9 bases separated the two germline ends. The CDR3 nucleotides are TGCAGCGTTGAAGGCGGACTATATGAGCAGTTCTTC. It specifies CSVEGGLYEQFF.

V is TRBV5-1 and J is TRBJ1-1; weak D call: TRBD1 (5 bases). The CDR3 is 17 amino acids. Trimming cost V 0 bases and J 1 base, with 16 bases left between them. Germline loops: CDR1 SGHRS, CDR2 YFSETQ. The CDR3 DNA reads as TGCGCCAGCAGCTTGGAAGGTGTTGGGGCCGCGAACACTGAAGCTTTCTTT. It yields the protein CASSLEGVGAANTEAFF.

V is TRBV12-3 or TRBV12-4 and J is TRBJ2-7, with D possibly called TRBD1 or TRBD2 (5 bases each). V dropped 6 bases and J dropped 3 bases, with 12 bases sitting between them. CDR3 length: 13 residues. The CDR3 DNA follows: TGTGCCAGCAGCCGGGGCCAGCTCTACGAGCAGTACTTC. Its protein is CASSRGQLYEQYF.

About this clone itself: At one end the junction does not follow the germline gene, possibly because of a read error. Other nucleotide sequences in the sample specify the same CDR3. The V and J genes are TRBV10-3 and TRBJ2-7; D is unclear. Germline V lookup: CDR1 ENHRY, CDR2 SYGVKD. The CDR3 has 12 amino acids. CDR3 region: CAISGDSYEQYF. CDR3 bases: TGTGCCATCAGTGGAGACTCCTACGAGCAATACTTC.

The chain recombines TRBV19 with TRBJ1-3; D is ambiguous. Trimming left V 3 bases short and J 0 bases short, with 15 bases between. Germline V lookup: CDR1 LNHDA, CDR2 SQIVND (reference sequence). The CDR3 has 17 residues. The CDR3 DNA reads TGTGCCAGTAGTATGAGGGCCAGCGCCGACTCTGGAAACACCATATATTTT. Protein product: CASSMRASADSGNTIYF.

The chain's CDR3 is CASSREGEQGSPLHF. As DNA, the CDR3 is TGTGCCAGCAGTCGAGAGGGGGAGCAAGGTTCACCCCTCCACTTT. The chain uses TRBV2 and TRBJ1-6; maybe TRBD1 (6 bases). The germline CDR1 and CDR2 sequences are SNHLY and FYNNEI. V lost 5 bases to trimming and J lost 9 bases, with 17 bases between them. CDR3 size: 15 residues.

The chain couples TRBV7-9 to TRBJ1-2; 8 nucleotides agree with TRBD1. Germline-derived CDR1 and CDR2 are SEHNR and FQNEAQ (reference sequence). This CDR3 has 14 residues. V shed 6 bases, J shed 3 bases, and the junction held 6 bases outside the gene matches. The CDR3 is CASRPTGEDYGYTF. The CDR3 bases are TGTGCCAGCAGACCGACAGGGGAGGACTATGGCTACACCTTC.